The clone carrying this TCR beta chain was detected only a few times. Its antigen is undetermined. Data came from immunoSEQ multiplex PCR; TCRdb stores just in-frame clones and leaves some out. The data contain 35,000 to 45,000 clones, 75% of them singletons. The time point here: week 47, end of study. Vaccination comprised doses that each held 300 ug of mutant IDH1 20-mer peptide, plus topical imiquimod. These data come from a study of a mutant IDH1 vaccine in newly diagnosed glioma. Study overall: Commencement of vaccination occurred 4-6 weeks following radiotherapy alone, or concurrently with temozolomide cycles.

V lost 6 bases and J lost 8, with 13 bases in between. The CDR3 sequence is 11 residues long. Germline assignment: CDR1 DFQATT and CDR2 SNEGSKA (reference sequence). The material sequenced was PBMCs, taken from a glioma patient whose treatment included an IDH1 peptide vaccine. The sequence came from a man in his forties or fifties with glioma. The V gene is TRBV20-1, the J gene TRBJ1-2; D remains ambiguous. This chain's CDR3 is CSAPGLGGYTF. The CDR3 DNA reads TGCAGTGCCCCCGGCCTAGGCGGCTACACCTTC.